The clone carrying this T cell receptor beta chain turned up a few times. The CDR3 runs to 19 residues. Germline V gene sequence: CDR1 SGHDT, CDR2 YYEEEE. V lost 4 bases and J lost 6, with 30 bases in between. Here immunoSEQ multiplex PCR was the method, and the copy in TCRdb shows in-frame clones only, minus some. The sample carries roughly 2 million clones, around 95% recorded once. This specimen belongs to a study of shared clonotypes between healthy human individuals. The TCR originated in a young man in good health. This chain connects TRBV5-6 to TRBJ2-3; possibly TRBD1 or TRBD2 for D (5 bases each). Sequenced input: naive CD4+ T cells sorted from blood. The sample's subset: CD45RA+ positively selected. CDR3 amino acids: CASSIIWGEGVPKEDTQYF. CDR3 nucleotides: TGTGCCAGCAGCATCATATGGGGCGAGGGCGTACCGAAGGAGGATACGCAGTATTTT.